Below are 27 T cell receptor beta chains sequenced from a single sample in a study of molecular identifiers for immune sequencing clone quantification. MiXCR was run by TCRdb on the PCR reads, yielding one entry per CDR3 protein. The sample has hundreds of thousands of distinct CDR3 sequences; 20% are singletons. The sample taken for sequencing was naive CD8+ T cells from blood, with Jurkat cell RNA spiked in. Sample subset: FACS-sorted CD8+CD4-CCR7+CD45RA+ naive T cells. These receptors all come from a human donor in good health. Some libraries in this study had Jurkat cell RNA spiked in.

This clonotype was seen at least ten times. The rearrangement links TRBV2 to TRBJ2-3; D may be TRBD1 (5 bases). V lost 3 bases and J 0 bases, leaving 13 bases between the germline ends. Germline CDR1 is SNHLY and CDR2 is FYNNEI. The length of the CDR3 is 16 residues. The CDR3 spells CASSDPGRSSTDTQYF. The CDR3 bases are TGTGCCAGCAGTGATCCAGGGCGATCTAGCACAGATACGCAGTATTTT.

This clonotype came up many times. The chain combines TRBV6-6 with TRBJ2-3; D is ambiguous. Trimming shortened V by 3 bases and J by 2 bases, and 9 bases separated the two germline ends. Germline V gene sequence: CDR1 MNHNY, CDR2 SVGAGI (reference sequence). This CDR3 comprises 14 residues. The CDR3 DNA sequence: TGTGCCAGCAGTTATACAGATACCACAGATACGCAGTATTTT. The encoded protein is CASSYTDTTDTQYF.

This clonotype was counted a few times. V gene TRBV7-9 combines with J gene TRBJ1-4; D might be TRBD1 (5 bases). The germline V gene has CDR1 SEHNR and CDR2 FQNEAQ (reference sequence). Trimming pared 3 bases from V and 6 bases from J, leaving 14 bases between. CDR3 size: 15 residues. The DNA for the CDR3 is TGTGCCAGCAGCTTTGCCCGGGGCGTTGATGAAAAACTGTTTTTT. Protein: CASSFARGVDEKLFF.

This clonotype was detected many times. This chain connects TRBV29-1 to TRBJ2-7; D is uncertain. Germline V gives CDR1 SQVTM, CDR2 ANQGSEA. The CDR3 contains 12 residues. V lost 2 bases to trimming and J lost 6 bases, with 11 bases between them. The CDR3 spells CSVERQASEQYF. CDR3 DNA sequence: TGCAGCGTTGAACGGCAGGCCAGCGAGCAGTACTTC.

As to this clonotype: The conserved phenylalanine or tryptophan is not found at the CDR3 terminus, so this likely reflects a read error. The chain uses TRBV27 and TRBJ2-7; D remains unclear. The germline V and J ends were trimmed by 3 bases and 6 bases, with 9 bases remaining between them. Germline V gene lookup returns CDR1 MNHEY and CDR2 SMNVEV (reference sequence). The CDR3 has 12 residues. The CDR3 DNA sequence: TGTGCCAGCAGTTTTGTCGCTGGCGAGCAGTACCTC. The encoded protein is CASSFVAGEQYL.

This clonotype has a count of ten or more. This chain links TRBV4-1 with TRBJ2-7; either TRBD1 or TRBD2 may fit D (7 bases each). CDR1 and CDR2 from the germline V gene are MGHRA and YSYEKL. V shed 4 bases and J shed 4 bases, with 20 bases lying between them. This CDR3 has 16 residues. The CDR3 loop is CASSPGVSGGVYEQYF. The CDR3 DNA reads TGCGCCAGCAGCCCGGGGGTGTCAGGGGGGGTATACGAGCAGTACTTC.

The DNA of the CDR3 is TGTGCCAGCAGCTTGGATGGGGGGCATGCCTACGAGCAGTACTTC. Translation gives CASSLDGGHAYEQYF. This chain links TRBV5-4 with TRBJ2-7, with D possibly called TRBD1 or TRBD2 (6 bases each). The CDR3 extends over 15 amino acids. Germline assignment: CDR1 SGHNT and CDR2 YYREEE (reference sequence). V was clipped by 0 bases and J by 2 bases, with 12 bases between them.

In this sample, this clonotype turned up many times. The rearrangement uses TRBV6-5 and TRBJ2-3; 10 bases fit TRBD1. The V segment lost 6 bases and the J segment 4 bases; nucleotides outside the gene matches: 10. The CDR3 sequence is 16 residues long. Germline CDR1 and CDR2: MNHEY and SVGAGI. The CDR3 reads CASSFDRQGASDTQYF. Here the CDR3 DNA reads TGTGCCAGCAGCTTCGATCGACAGGGGGCATCAGATACGCAGTATTTT.

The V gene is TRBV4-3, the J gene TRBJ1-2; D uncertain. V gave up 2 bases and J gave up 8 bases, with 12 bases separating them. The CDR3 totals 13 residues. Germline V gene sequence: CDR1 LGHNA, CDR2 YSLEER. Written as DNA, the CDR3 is TGCGCCAGCAGCCAACGATACAGAGGCGGCTACACCTTC. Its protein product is CASSQRYRGGYTF.

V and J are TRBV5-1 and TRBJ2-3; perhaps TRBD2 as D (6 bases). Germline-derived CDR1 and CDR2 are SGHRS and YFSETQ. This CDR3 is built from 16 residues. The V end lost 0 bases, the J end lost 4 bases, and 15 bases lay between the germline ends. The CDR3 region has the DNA TGCGCCAGCAGCTTGGAGGCCGGGAGAAGTGCAGATACGCAGTATTTT. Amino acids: CASSLEAGRSADTQYF.

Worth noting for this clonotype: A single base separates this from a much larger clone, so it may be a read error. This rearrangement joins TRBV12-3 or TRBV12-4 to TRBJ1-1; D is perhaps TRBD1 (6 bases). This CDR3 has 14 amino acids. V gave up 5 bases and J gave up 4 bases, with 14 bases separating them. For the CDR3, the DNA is TGTGCCAGCAGTGCCCACAGGGAAAGCACTGAAGCTTTCTTT. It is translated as CASSAHRESTEAFF.

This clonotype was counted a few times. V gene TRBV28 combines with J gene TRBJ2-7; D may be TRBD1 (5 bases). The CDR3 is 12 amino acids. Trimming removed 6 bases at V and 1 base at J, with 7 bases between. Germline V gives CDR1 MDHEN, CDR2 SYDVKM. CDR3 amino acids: CASRQVSYEQYF. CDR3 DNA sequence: TGTGCCAGCAGACAGGTTTCCTACGAGCAGTACTTC.

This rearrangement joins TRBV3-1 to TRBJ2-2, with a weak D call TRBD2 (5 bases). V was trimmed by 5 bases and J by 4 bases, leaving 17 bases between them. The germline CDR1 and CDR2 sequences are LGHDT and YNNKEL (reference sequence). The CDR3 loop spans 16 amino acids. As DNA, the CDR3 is TGTGCCAGCAGCTTGCGACGCCCGCGGGCCACCGGGGAGCTGTTTTTT. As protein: CASSLRRPRATGELFF. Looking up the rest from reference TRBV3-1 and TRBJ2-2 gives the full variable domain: DTAVSQTPKYLVTQMGNDKSIKCEQNLGHDTMYWYKQDSKKFLKIMFSYNNKELIINETVPNRFSPKSPDKAHLNLHINSLELGDSAVYFCASSLRRPRATGELFFGEGSRLTVL.

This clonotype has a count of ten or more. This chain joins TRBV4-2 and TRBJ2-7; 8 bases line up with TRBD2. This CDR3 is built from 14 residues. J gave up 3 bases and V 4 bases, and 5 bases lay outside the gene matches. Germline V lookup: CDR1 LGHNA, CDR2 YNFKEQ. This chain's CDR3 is CASSPGLVGYEQYF. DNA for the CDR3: TGTGCCAGCAGCCCGGGACTAGTAGGCTACGAGCAGTACTTC.

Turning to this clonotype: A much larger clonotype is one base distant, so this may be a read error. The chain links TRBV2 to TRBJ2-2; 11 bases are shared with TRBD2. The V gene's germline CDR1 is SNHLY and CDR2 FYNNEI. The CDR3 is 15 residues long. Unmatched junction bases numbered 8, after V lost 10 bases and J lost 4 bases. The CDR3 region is CAISPGTSGTGELFF. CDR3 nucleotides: TGTGCCATCAGCCCCGGGACTAGCGGCACCGGGGAGCTGTTTTTT.

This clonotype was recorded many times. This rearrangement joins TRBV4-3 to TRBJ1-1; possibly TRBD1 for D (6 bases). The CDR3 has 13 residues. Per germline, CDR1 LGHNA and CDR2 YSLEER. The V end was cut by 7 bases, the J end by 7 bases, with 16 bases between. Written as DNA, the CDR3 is TGCGCCAGCACCCTAGAGGGGGTGAGTGAAGCTTTCTTT. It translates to CASTLEGVSEAFF.

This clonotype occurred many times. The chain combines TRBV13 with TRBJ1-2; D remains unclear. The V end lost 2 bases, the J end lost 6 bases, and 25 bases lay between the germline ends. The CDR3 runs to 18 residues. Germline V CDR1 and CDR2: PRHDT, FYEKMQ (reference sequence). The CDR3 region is CASSLTGPSAPLTDGYTF. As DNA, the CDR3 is TGTGCCAGCAGCTTAACCGGGCCGAGCGCCCCCTTAACGGATGGCTACACCTTC. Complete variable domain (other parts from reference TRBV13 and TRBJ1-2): AAGVIQSPRHLIKEKRETATLKCYPIPRHDTVYWYQQGPGQDPQFLISFYEKMQSDKGSIPDRFSAQQFSDYHSELNMSSLELGDSALYFCASSLTGPSAPLTDGYTFGSGTRLTVV.

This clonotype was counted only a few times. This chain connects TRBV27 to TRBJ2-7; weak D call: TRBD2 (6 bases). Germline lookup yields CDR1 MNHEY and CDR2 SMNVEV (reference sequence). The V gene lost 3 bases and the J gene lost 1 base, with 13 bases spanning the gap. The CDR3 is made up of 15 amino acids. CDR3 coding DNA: TGTGCCAGCAGTTTCGCGGGAATATCGTCCTACGAGCAGTACTTC. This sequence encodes CASSFAGISSYEQYF.

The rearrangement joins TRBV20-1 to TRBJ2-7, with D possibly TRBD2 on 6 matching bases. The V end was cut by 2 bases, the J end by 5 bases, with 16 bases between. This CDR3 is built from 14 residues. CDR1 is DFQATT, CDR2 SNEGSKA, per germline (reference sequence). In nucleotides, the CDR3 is TGCAGTGCTAGACAACGGACTACACTTCACGAGCAGTACTTC. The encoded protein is CSARQRTTLHEQYF.

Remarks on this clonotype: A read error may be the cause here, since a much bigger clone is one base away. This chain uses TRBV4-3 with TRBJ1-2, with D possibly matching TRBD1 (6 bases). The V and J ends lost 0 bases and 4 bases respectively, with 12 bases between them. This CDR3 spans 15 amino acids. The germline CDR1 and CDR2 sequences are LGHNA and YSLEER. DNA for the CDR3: TGCGCCAGCAGCCAAGAGAGGACAGCTAGCTATGGCTACACCTTC. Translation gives CASSQERTASYGYTF.

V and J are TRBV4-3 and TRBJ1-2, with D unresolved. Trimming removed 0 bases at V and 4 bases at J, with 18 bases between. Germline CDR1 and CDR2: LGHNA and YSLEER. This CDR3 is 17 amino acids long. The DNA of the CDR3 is TGCGCCAGCAGCCAAGATATGTTCGGAGGATCGGGCTATGGCTACACCTTC. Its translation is CASSQDMFGGSGYGYTF.

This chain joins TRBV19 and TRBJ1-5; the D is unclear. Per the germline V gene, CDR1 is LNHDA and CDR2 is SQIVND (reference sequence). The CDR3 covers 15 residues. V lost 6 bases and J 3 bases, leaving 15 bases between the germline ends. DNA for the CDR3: TGTGCCAGTAGCTTGATCGGGTCCGTCAATCAGCCCCAGCATTTT. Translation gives CASSLIGSVNQPQHF.

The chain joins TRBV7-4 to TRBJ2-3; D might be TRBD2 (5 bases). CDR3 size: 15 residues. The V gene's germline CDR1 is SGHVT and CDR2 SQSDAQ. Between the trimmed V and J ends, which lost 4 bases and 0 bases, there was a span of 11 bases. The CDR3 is CASSSDPGSTDTQYF. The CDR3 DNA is TGTGCCAGCAGCTCAGATCCGGGGAGCACAGATACGCAGTATTTT.

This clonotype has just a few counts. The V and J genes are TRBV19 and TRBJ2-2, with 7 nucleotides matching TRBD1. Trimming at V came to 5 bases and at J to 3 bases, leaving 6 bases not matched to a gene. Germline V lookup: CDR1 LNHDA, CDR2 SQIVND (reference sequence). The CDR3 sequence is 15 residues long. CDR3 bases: TGTGCCAGTAGTTCGACCGGGACAGACACCGGGGAGCTGTTTTTT. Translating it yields CASSSTGTDTGELFF.

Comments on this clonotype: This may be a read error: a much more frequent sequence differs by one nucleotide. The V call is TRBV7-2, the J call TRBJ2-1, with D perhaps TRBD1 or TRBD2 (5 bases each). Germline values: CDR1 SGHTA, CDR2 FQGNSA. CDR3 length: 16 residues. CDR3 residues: CASSPRGGASYNERFF. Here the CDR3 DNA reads TGTGCCAGCAGCCCGCGTGGGGGAGCCTCCTACAATGAGCGGTTCTTC.

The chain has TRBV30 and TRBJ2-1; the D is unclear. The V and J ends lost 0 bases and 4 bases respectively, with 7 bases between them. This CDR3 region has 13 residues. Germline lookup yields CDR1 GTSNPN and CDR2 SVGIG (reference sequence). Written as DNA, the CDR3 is TGTGCCTGGAGTGTACTGTTATACAATGAGCAGTTCTTC. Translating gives CAWSVLLYNEQFF.

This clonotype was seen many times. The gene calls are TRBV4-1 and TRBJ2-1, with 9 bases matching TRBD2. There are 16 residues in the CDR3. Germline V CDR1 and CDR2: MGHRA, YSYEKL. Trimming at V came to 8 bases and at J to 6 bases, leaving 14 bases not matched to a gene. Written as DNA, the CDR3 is TGCGCCAGCGGGTCCTCTCTAGCGGGGTTACTCAATGAGCAGTTCTTC. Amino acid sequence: CASGSSLAGLLNEQFF.